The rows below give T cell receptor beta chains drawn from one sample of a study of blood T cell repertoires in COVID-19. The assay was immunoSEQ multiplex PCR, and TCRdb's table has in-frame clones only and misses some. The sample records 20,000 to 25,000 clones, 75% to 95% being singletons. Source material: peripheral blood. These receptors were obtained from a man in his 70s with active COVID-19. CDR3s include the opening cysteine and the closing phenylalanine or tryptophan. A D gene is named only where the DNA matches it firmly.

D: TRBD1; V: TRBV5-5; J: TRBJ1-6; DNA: TGTGCCAGCAGCCTCGGACAGGGCACTTCACCCCTCCACTTT; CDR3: CASSLGQGTSPLHF
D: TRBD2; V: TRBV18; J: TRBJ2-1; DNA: TGTGCCAGCTCACCACTGAGCGGGAGTTCCGCTGAGCAGTTCTTC; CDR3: CASSPLSGSSAEQFF
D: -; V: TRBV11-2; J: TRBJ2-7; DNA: TGTGCCAGCAGCTTAGGTTATCTCTACGAGCAGTACTTC; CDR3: CASSLGYLYEQYF
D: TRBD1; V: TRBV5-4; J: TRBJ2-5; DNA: TGTGCCAGCAGCTTGGTGGGACAGGGGAGGGAGACCCAGTACTTC; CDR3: CASSLVGQGRETQYF
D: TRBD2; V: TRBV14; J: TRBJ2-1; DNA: TGTGCCAGCAGCTCCCTACTAGCGGGAGTTACTAATGAGCAGTTCTTC; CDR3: CASSSLLAGVTNEQFF
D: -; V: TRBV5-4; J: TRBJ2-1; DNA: TGTGCCAGCAGCTTGGAACCTAGCAGGAGCTCCTACAATGAGCAGTTCTTC; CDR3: CASSLEPSRSSYNEQFF
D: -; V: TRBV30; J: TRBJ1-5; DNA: TGTGCCTGGAGTTCAGGGGACGGGCCCCAGCATTTT; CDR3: CAWSSGDGPQHF
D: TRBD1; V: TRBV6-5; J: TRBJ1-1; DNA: TGTGCCAGCAGCCAGGGACAGGTCCTTGAAGCTTTCTTT; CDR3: CASSQGQVLEAFF
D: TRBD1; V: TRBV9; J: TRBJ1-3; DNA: TGTGCCAGCAGTAGAGAGGACAGGGGGTTCTCTGGAAACACCATATATTTT; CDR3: CASSREDRGFSGNTIYF
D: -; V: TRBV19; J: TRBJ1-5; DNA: TGTGCCAGTACCCTCGGGGGGGTGCGTAATAGCAATCAGCCCCAGCATTTT; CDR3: CASTLGGVRNSNQPQHF
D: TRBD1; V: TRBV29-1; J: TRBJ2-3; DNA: TGCAGCGTTGAAGGGGGCGTACAGGACAGGGGCACAGATACGCAGTATTTT; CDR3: CSVEGGVQDRGTDTQYF
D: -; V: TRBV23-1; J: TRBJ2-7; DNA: TGCGCCAGCACCCAGGCACAGGGTTACGAGCAGTACTTC; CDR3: CASTQAQGYEQYF